This T cell receptor (beta chain) was captured in a study of technical replicates of blood from several donors. This CDR3 is 16 amino acids long. Germline V lookup: CDR1 SGHNT, CDR2 YYREEE (reference sequence). Losses at the gene ends were 3 bases for V and 6 bases for J; bases not matched to a gene: 4. This clone occurred once. Only in-frame clones appear in the TCRdb table, and some are missing; sequencing was by immunoSEQ multiplex PCR. The sample has tens of thousands of clones; about 95% are singletons. The sample comprised PBMCs. V usage is TRBV5-4 and J usage is TRBJ2-2; 14 bases agree with TRBD2. This receptor was taken from a human donor in good health. Some clones in this sample may be carry-over from other donors' samples. CDR3 protein: CASSSWTSGGPGELFF. The CDR3 DNA sequence: TGTGCCAGCAGCTCCTGGACTAGCGGGGGGCCCGGGGAGCTGTTTTTT.